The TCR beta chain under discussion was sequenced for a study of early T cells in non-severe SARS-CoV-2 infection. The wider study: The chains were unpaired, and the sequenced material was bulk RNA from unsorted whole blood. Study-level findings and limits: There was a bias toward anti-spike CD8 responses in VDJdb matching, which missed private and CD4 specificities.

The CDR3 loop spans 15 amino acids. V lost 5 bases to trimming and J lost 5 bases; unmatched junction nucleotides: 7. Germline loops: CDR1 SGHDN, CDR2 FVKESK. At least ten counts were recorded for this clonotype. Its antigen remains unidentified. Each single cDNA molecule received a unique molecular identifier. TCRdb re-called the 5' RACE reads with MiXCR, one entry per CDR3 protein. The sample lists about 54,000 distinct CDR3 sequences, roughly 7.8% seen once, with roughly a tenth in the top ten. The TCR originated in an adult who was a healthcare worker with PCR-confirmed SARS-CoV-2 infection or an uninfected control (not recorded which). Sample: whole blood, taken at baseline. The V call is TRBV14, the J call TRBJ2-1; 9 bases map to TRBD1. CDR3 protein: CASSRGTGIHNEQFF. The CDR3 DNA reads TGTGCCAGCAGCAGGGGGACAGGGATCCACAATGAGCAGTTCTTC. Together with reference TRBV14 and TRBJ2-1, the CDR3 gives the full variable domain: EAGVTQFPSHSVIEKGQTVTLRCDPISGHDNLYWYRRVMGKEIKFLLHFVKESKQDESGMPNNRFLAERTGGTYSTLKVQPAELEDSGVYFCASSRGTGIHNEQFFGPGTRLTVL.